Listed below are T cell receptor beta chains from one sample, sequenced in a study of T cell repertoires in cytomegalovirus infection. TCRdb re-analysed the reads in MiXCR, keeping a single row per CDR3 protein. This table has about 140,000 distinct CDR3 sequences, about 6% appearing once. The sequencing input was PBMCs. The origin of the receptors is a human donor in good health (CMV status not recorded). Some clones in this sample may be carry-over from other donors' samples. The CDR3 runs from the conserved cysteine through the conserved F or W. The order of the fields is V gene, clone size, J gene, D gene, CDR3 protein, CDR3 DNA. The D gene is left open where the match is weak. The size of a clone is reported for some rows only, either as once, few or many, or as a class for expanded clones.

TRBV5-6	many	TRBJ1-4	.	CASSQQGPSNEKLFF	TGTGCCAGCAGCCAACAGGGACCTAGTAATGAAAAACTGTTTTTT
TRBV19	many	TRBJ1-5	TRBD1	CASSSDRVSPQHF	TGTGCCAGTAGTTCGGACAGGGTCTCGCCCCAGCATTTT
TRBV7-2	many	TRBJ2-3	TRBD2	CASSAALAGGLSTDTQYF	TGTGCCAGCAGCGCCGCGCTAGCGGGGGGCCTTAGCACAGATACGCAGTATTTT
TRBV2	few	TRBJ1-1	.	CASHPTPNTEAFF	TGTGCCAGCCATCCCACTCCGAACACTGAAGCTTTCTTT
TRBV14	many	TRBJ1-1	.	CASSRFLGDDTEAFF	TGTGCCAGCAGCCGGTTTTTGGGGGACGACACTGAAGCTTTCTTT
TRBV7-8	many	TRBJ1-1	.	CASSLVIGGASTEAFF	TGTGCCAGCAGCTTAGTGATAGGTGGGGCAAGCACTGAAGCTTTCTTT
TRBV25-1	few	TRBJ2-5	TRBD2	CASSDPGLAGGKETQYF	TGTGCCAGCAGTGATCCCGGACTAGCGGGGGGAAAAGAGACCCAGTACTTC
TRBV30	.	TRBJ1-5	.	CAGTGSLARGNQPQHF	TGTGCCGGCACCGGGTCTCTAGCCCGGGGCAATCAGCCCCAGCATTTT
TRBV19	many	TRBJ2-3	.	CASGTDTQYF	TGTGCCAGTGGAACAGATACGCAGTATTTT
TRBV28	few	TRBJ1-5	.	CASSPPPLNQPQHF	TGTGCCAGCAGTCCGCCCCCCCTCAATCAGCCCCAGCATTTT
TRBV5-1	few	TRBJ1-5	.	CASSLTGLRNQPQHF	TGCGCCAGCAGCTTGACAGGCCTAAGAAATCAGCCCCAGCATTTT
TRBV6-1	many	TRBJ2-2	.	CASNAGLNTGELFF	TGTGCCAGCAACGCAGGGTTGAACACCGGGGAGCTGTTTTTT
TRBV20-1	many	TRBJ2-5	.	CSARGGSNGETQYF	TGCAGTGCTAGAGGGGGGAGCAACGGGGAGACCCAGTACTTC
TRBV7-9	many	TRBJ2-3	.	CASSLGTEADTQYF	TGTGCCAGCAGCCTTGGGACGGAGGCAGATACGCAGTATTTT
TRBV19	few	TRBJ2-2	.	CASSMRRGELFF	TGTGCCAGTAGTATGCGACGCGGGGAGCTGTTTTTT
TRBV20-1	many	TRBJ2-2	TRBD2	CSARLLAAGELFF	TGCAGTGCTAGACTCCTAGCGGCCGGGGAGCTGTTTTTT
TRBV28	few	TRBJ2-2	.	CASSLGPVNTGELFF	TGTGCCAGCAGTTTAGGGCCGGTGAACACCGGGGAGCTGTTTTTT
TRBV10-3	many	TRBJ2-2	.	CAISDRADTGELFF	TGTGCCATCAGTGACAGGGCGGACACCGGGGAGCTGTTTTTT
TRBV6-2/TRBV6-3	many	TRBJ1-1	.	CASSYDTRKLTEAFF	TGTGCCAGCAGTTACGACACTCGGAAACTGACTGAAGCTTTCTTT
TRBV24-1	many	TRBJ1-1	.	CATSEITPPAVWDTEAFF	TGTGCCACCAGTGAGATCACGCCGCCGGCCGTGTGGGACACTGAAGCTTTCTTT
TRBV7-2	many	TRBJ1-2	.	CASSIVGGYGYTF	TGTGCCAGCAGCATCGTAGGAGGATATGGCTACACCTTC
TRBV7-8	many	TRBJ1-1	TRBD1	CASSLRRDRRKNTEAFF	TGTGCCAGCAGCTTACGCCGGGACAGGAGAAAGAACACTGAAGCTTTCTTT
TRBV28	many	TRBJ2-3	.	CASSPELMTDTQYF	TGTGCCAGCAGTCCGGAGCTTATGACAGATACGCAGTATTTT
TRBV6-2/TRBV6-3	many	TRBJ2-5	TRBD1	CASSYPRGRETQYF	TGTGCCAGCAGTTACCCCAGGGGGCGAGAGACCCAGTACTTC
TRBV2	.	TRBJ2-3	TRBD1	CASRGGDRGVDTQYF	TGTGCCAGCAGGGGGGGGGACAGGGGGGTTGATACGCAGTATTTT
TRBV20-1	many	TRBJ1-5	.	CSATAGGGQPQHF	TGCAGTGCAACGGCCGGGGGCGGGCAGCCCCAGCATTTT
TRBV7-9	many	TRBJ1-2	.	CASSLEASGSYGYTF	TGTGCCAGCAGCTTAGAGGCATCGGGATCCTATGGCTACACCTTC
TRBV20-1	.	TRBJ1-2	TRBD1	CSARDLRTGARGYTF	TGCAGTGCTAGAGATCTCCGGACAGGGGCACGCGGCTACACCTTC
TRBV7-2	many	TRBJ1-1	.	CASSSTSWGSDRINTEAFF	TGTGCCAGCAGTTCTACTTCTTGGGGGTCGGACAGAATCAACACTGAAGCTTTCTTT
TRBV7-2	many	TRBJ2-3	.	CASSSFGGYTDTQYF	TGTGCCAGCAGCTCCTTTGGGGGTTACACAGATACGCAGTATTTT
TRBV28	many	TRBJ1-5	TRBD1	CASRPGQGWFQPQHF	TGTGCCAGCAGGCCCGGACAGGGGTGGTTTCAGCCCCAGCATTTT
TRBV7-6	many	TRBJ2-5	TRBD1	CASRQGFDETQYF	TGTGCCAGCAGACAGGGGTTCGACGAGACCCAGTACTTC
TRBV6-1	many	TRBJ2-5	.	CASSSSWSPQETQYF	TGTGCCAGCAGTAGCTCCTGGTCACCTCAAGAGACCCAGTACTTC
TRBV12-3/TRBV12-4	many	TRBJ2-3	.	CASSLTGDTQYF	TGTGCCAGCAGTTTGACAGGAGATACGCAGTATTTT
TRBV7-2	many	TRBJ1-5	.	CASSSGDHPGAQHF	TGTGCCAGCAGCTCCGGGGACCATCCCGGAGCCCAGCATTTT
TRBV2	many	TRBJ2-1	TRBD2	CASRPRPNLLGLAGGPNEQFF	TGTGCCAGCAGACCAAGACCCAACTTGTTGGGACTAGCGGGGGGGCCCAATGAGCAGTTCTTC
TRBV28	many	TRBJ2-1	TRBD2	CASSQRGGEQFF	TGTGCCAGCAGCCAGCGGGGGGGGGAGCAGTTCTTC
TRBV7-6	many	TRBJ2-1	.	CASSLESDNNEQFF	TGTGCCAGCAGCTTAGAATCGGACAACAATGAGCAGTTCTTC
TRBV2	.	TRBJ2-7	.	CASLGRIYEQYF	TGTGCCAGCTTGGGCCGTATCTACGAGCAGTACTTC
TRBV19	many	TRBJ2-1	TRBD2	CASRITSGVVNEQFF	TGTGCCAGTAGGATCACTAGCGGGGTGGTCAATGAGCAGTTCTTC
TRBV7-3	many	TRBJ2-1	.	CASSLMRVGNNEQFF	TGTGCCAGCAGCTTAATGAGGGTCGGCAACAATGAGCAGTTCTTC
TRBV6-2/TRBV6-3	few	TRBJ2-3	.	CASRRGDTQYF	TGTGCCAGCAGACGAGGGGATACGCAGTATTTT
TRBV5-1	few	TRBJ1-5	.	CASSRNWDQPQHF	TGCGCCAGCAGTAGGAATTGGGATCAGCCCCAGCATTTT
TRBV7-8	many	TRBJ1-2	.	CASSLTEEGYGYTF	TGTGCCAGCAGCTTAACAGAGGAGGGCTATGGCTACACCTTC
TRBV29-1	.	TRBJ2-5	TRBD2	CSASSGTQYF	TGCAGCGCTTCTAGCGGGACCCAGTACTTC
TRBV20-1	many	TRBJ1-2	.	CSASPVGDGTGYTF	TGCAGTGCTAGCCCGGTTGGGGACGGAACTGGCTACACCTTC
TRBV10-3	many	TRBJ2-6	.	CAISLLLGGSSGANVLTF	TGTGCCATCAGTCTTCTACTTGGGGGGAGCTCTGGGGCCAACGTCCTGACTTTC
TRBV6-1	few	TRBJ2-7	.	CASSEVPGRLGEQYF	TGTGCCAGCAGTGAAGTGCCAGGGCGGTTGGGCGAGCAGTACTTC
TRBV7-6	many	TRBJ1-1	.	CASSLAQYTEAFF	TGTGCCAGCAGCTTAGCCCAGTACACTGAAGCTTTCTTT
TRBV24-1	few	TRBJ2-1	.	CATSDRQNQFF	TGTGCCACCAGTGATAGACAGAACCAGTTCTTC
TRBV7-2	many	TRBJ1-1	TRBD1	CASSPRDRVARNTEAFF	TGTGCCAGCAGCCCCCGGGACAGGGTGGCTAGGAACACTGAAGCTTTCTTT